Each of the 28 T cell receptor beta chains below was sequenced from the same sample in a study of T cell repertoires in cytomegalovirus infection. MiXCR was run by TCRdb on the reads, yielding one entry per CDR3 protein. The sample lists roughly 200,000 distinct CDR3 sequences; roughly 15% were seen once. The material sequenced was CD8+ T cells from PBMCs. The source of these receptors is a human donor in good health (CMV status not recorded). Some clones in this sample may be carry-over from other donors' samples.

The rearrangement uses TRBV29-1 and TRBJ2-3, with 11 bases matching TRBD1. V lost 1 base to trimming and J lost 1 base; unmatched junction nucleotides: 7. This CDR3 contains 17 residues. CDR1 SQVTM and CDR2 ANQGSEA come from the germline V gene. Here the CDR3 reads CSVEGARGQGGTDTQYF. CDR3 DNA sequence: TGCAGCGTTGAAGGCGCCCGGGGACAGGGGGGCACAGATACGCAGTATTTT.

This sequence joins TRBV28 and TRBJ2-1; perhaps D is TRBD1 or TRBD2 (5 bases each). This CDR3 is 13 amino acids long. Germline values: CDR1 MDHEN, CDR2 SYDVKM. Trimming took 6 bases from V and 7 from J, leaving 13 bases between them. The CDR3 region is CASSPPGTNEQFF. The CDR3 DNA is TGTGCCAGCAGCCCCCCAGGGACGAATGAGCAGTTCTTC.

This clonotype was observed a handful of times. The chain has TRBV6-5 and TRBJ1-1, with 10 bases lining up with TRBD1. The germline V gene encodes CDR1 MNHEY and CDR2 SVGAGI. The CDR3 is 13 residues long. J lost 5 bases, V lost 7 bases, and 4 bases had no gene match. CDR3 in amino acids: CASIRTGGTEAFF. The CDR3 DNA is TGTGCCAGCATCAGGACAGGGGGGACTGAAGCTTTCTTT.

In this sample, this clonotype turned up a few times. The V gene is TRBV7-2, the J gene TRBJ2-7; 8 bases are shared with TRBD2. CDR1 is SGHTA, CDR2 FQGNSA, per germline. J was trimmed by 3 bases and V by 1 base; bases with no gene match: 5. CDR3 length equals 15 residues. This CDR3 is CASSLELAGNYEQYF. In nucleotides, the CDR3 is TGTGCCAGCAGCTTAGAATTAGCGGGGAACTACGAGCAGTACTTC. Filled out from reference TRBV7-2 and TRBJ2-7, the complete variable domain reads GAGVSQSPSNKVTEKGKDVELRCDPISGHTALYWYRQSLGQGLEFLIYFQGNSAPDKSGLPSDRFSAERTGGSVSTLTIQRTQQEDSAVYLCASSLELAGNYEQYFGPGTRLTVT.

The chain recombines TRBV15 with TRBJ2-3; D possibly uses TRBD1 or TRBD2 (5 bases each). Germline V gene sequence: CDR1 LNHNV, CDR2 YYDKDF (reference sequence). CDR3 length: 15 amino acids. The V end was cut by 1 base, the J end by 4 bases, with 12 bases between. The CDR3 DNA reads as TGTGCCACCAGCAGAGCCTCCGGGGCCCCAGATACGCAGTATTTT. It translates to CATSRASGAPDTQYF.

The chain has TRBV13 and TRBJ2-1, with TRBD2 identical over 10 bases. V shed 5 bases, J shed 2 bases, and the junction held 6 bases outside the gene matches. Germline V lookup: CDR1 PRHDT, CDR2 FYEKMQ (reference sequence). The CDR3 totals 16 residues. This CDR3 is CASSTLAGETYNEQFF. In DNA, the CDR3 is TGTGCCAGCAGCACCCTAGCGGGGGAAACCTACAATGAGCAGTTCTTC.

This clonotype has more than one count but fewer than ten. CDR3: CSVGSGGFYEQYF. The DNA of the CDR3 is TGCAGCGTTGGATCAGGGGGATTCTACGAGCAGTACTTC. The V call is TRBV29-1, the J call TRBJ2-7; 7 nucleotides match TRBD1. Germline CDR1 SQVTM, CDR2 ANQGSEA. V was pared by 4 bases and J by 3 bases, with 6 bases of the junction left unmatched. The length of the CDR3 is 13 residues.

This clonotype was seen only a few times. The V and J genes are TRBV7-9 and TRBJ2-7; D ambiguous. Germline V gives CDR1 SEHNR, CDR2 FQNEAQ (reference sequence). Deletions cut 6 bases from V and 2 bases from J, with 11 bases between. This CDR3 is 13 amino acids long. For the CDR3, the DNA is TGTGCCAGCAGTTTACACACCCCCTACGAGCAGTACTTC. The encoded protein is CASSLHTPYEQYF.

This clonotype was counted a few times. This chain links TRBV28 with TRBJ1-5; 9 nucleotides agree with TRBD1. Germline V gene data show CDR1 as MDHEN and CDR2 as SYDVKM. The CDR3 has 18 residues. With V trimmed by 3 bases and J by 2 bases, 11 bases remained unmatched. Written as DNA, the CDR3 is TGTGCCAGCAGTTTCGATCCACAGGGGGCGCTTGGCAATCAGCCCCAGCATTTT. Amino acids: CASSFDPQGALGNQPQHF.

The chain has TRBV14 and TRBJ1-1; D remains unclear. V lost 0 bases and J lost 6, with 20 bases in between. CDR3 length equals 17 residues. Germline CDR1 SGHDN, CDR2 FVKESK. This CDR3 reads CASSQDQFIADMSEAFF. Written as DNA, the CDR3 is TGTGCCAGCAGCCAAGATCAGTTCATAGCGGATATGTCTGAAGCTTTCTTT.

The chain is built from TRBV7-8 and TRBJ1-5; the match to TRBD1 covers 11 bases. The CDR3 runs to 15 residues. Germline V gene sequence: CDR1 SGHVS, CDR2 FQNEAQ. The junction had 1 base not matched to a gene; V was cut back by 4 bases and J by 2 bases. CDR3 residues: CASSWDRGGNQPQHF. In nucleotides, the CDR3 is TGTGCCAGCAGCTGGGACAGGGGGGGCAATCAGCCCCAGCATTTT. The complete variable domain, with remaining parts taken from reference TRBV7-8 and TRBJ1-5, reads GAGVSQSPRYKVAKRGQDVALRCDPISGHVSLFWYQQALGQGPEFLTYFQNEAQLDKSGLPSDRFFAERPEGSVSTLKIQRTQQEDSAVYLCASSWDRGGNQPQHFGDGTRLSIL.

The chain combines TRBV10-2 with TRBJ2-1, with 7 nucleotides matching TRBD2. CDR3 length equals 15 residues. V was pared by 6 bases and J by 8 bases, with 13 bases of the junction left unmatched. Germline CDR1 and CDR2: WSHSY and SAAADI. For the CDR3, the DNA is TGCGCCAGCAGAGAGAGCGGGACCCCTCTGGATGAGCAGTTCTTC. Translated: CASRESGTPLDEQFF.

Only a few counts were recorded for this clonotype. V and J are TRBV29-1 and TRBJ2-5, with a possible D match to TRBD1 (5 bases). Trimming left V 6 bases short and J 4 bases short, with 12 bases between. The CDR3 has 12 amino acids. Germline lookup yields CDR1 SQVTM and CDR2 ANQGSEA. The CDR3 spells CSVGQGGETQYF. The CDR3 bases are TGCAGCGTAGGCCAGGGTGGAGAGACCCAGTACTTC.

This chain links TRBV7-8 with TRBJ1-4; D perhaps matches TRBD1 (6 bases). Germline V CDR1 and CDR2: SGHVS, FQNEAQ. V lost 11 bases and J 8 bases, leaving 12 bases between the germline ends. The CDR3 sequence is 11 residues long. CDR3 loop: CAGAQGEKLFF. The DNA for the CDR3 is TGTGCCGGGGCCCAGGGGGAAAAACTGTTTTTT.

The J gene is TRBJ2-1, the V gene TRBV14, with TRBD2 as a possible D gene (6 bases). V shed 1 base and J shed 9 bases, with 13 bases lying between them. The CDR3 spans 14 residues. Germline V CDR1 and CDR2: SGHDN, FVKESK. CDR3 sequence (DNA): TGTGCCAGCAGCCAAGTGGAGGGCTTGCGTGAGCAGTTCTTC. Translated, it gives CASSQVEGLREQFF. The full variable domain, with the rest looked up from reference TRBV14 and TRBJ2-1, is EAGVTQFPSHSVIEKGQTVTLRCDPISGHDNLYWYRRVMGKEIKFLLHFVKESKQDESGMPNNRFLAERTGGTYSTLKVQPAELEDSGVYFCASSQVEGLREQFFGPGTRLTVL.

This clonotype was found a few times. CDR3 loop: CASSYLLVFSTVYDYEQYF. The DNA for the CDR3 is TGTGCCAGCAGTTACCTCCTCGTTTTTTCTACAGTCTATGACTACGAGCAGTACTTC. The gene calls are TRBV6-2 or TRBV6-3 and TRBJ2-7; D unresolved. CDR3 length: 19 residues. Trimming removed 2 bases at V and 3 bases at J, with 26 bases between. Germline V lookup: CDR1 MNHEY, CDR2 SVGEGT.

In this sample, this clonotype turned up a few times. This chain joins TRBV6-2 or TRBV6-3 and TRBJ1-1; D possibly corresponds to TRBD1 (5 bases). V lost 2 bases and J lost 0, with 19 bases in between. Germline CDR1 is MNHEY and CDR2 is SVGEGT. CDR3 length equals 18 residues. In DNA form, the CDR3 reads TGTGCCAGCAGTTACGGGATACGACAGAGAGCAATGAACACTGAAGCTTTCTTT. As protein: CASSYGIRQRAMNTEAFF.

The chain couples TRBV11-2 to TRBJ2-7, with D perhaps matching TRBD1 (6 bases). The CDR3 extends over 16 amino acids. CDR1 and CDR2 (germline): SGHAT, FQNNGV. Deletions cut 1 base from V and 0 bases from J, with 13 bases between. This CDR3 reads CASSLGARGFSYEQYF. CDR3 sequence (DNA): TGTGCCAGCAGCTTAGGGGCCAGGGGTTTCTCCTACGAGCAGTACTTC. Together with reference TRBV11-2 and TRBJ2-7, the CDR3 gives the full variable domain: EAGVAQSPRYKIIEKRQSVAFWCNPISGHATLYWYQQILGQGPKLLIQFQNNGVVDDSQLPKDRFSAERLKGVDSTLKIQPAKLEDSAVYLCASSLGARGFSYEQYFGPGTRLTVT.

The chain has TRBV5-5 and TRBJ1-2; D ambiguous. The CDR3 consists of 13 residues. Germline CDR1 SGHKS, CDR2 YYEKEE (reference sequence). V was cut by 0 bases and J by 8 bases, with 11 bases left in between. CDR3: CASSLGAAAGYTF. In DNA form, the CDR3 reads TGTGCCAGCAGCTTGGGGGCAGCTGCGGGCTACACCTTC. Drawing the rest from reference TRBV5-5 and TRBJ1-2, the complete variable domain is DAGVTQSPTHLIKTRGQQVTLRCSPISGHKSVSWYQQVLGQGPQFIFQYYEKEERGRGNFPDRFSARQFPNYSSELNVNALLLGDSALYLCASSLGAAAGYTFGSGTRLTVV.

The rearrangement joins TRBV7-9 to TRBJ1-6; no firm D call. The ends were cut back, 5 bases at V and 9 bases at J, with 8 bases in the middle. The CDR3 has 12 amino acids. The V gene's germline CDR1 is SEHNR and CDR2 FQNEAQ (reference sequence). Here the CDR3 reads CASSAGRSPLHF. The CDR3 region has the DNA TGTGCCAGCAGCGCCGGTCGTTCACCCCTCCACTTT.

This clonotype was observed a handful of times. The chain links TRBV7-9 to TRBJ1-1; D is possibly TRBD1 (5 bases). The CDR3 sequence is 14 residues long. The germline CDR1 and CDR2 sequences are SEHNR and FQNEAQ (reference sequence). The V gene lost 7 bases and the J gene lost 3 bases, with 15 bases spanning the gap. The chain's CDR3 is CASTLPGRDTEAFF. CDR3 coding DNA: TGTGCCAGCACTCTGCCGGGGCGGGACACTGAAGCTTTCTTT.

This clonotype has more than one count but fewer than ten. V is TRBV29-1 and J is TRBJ1-2, with TRBD1 identical over 7 bases. This CDR3 contains 15 residues. The germline V gene encodes CDR1 SQVTM and CDR2 ANQGSEA. J lost 3 bases, V lost 0 bases, and 7 bases had no gene match. In DNA form, the CDR3 reads TGCAGCGTTGAAGATCTTCACCAGGGGGACTATGGCTACACCTTC. Translated, it gives CSVEDLHQGDYGYTF. Drawing the rest from reference TRBV29-1 and TRBJ1-2, the complete variable domain is SAVISQKPSRDICQRGTSLTIQCQVDSQVTMMFWYRQQPGQSLTLIATANQGSEATYESGFVIDKFPISRPNLTFSTLTVSNMSPEDSSIYLCSVEDLHQGDYGYTFGSGTRLTVV.

The gene calls are TRBV10-3 and TRBJ2-5, with TRBD1 identical over 11 bases. Germline trimming cut 4 bases from V and 2 bases from J; bases unmatched to any gene: 6. There are 16 residues in the CDR3. The germline V gene encodes CDR1 ENHRY and CDR2 SYGVKD. CDR3 sequence reads: CAISAGTGGIQETQYF. In DNA form, the CDR3 reads TGTGCCATCAGTGCCGGGACAGGGGGTATACAAGAGACCCAGTACTTC.

V usage is TRBV15 and J usage is TRBJ1-2; D is perhaps TRBD1 (6 bases). Germline loops: CDR1 LNHNV, CDR2 YYDKDF (reference sequence). The V gene lost 0 bases and the J gene lost 5 bases, with 13 bases spanning the gap. This CDR3 is 15 amino acids long. The CDR3 here is CATSRDRGSYYGYTF. Here the CDR3 DNA reads TGTGCCACCAGCAGAGACAGGGGATCTTATTATGGCTACACCTTC.

This clonotype has more than one count but fewer than ten. The genes are TRBV6-2 or TRBV6-3 and TRBJ2-1, with D possibly matching TRBD1 (6 bases). Trimming took off 2 bases at V and 3 bases at J, with 8 bases between the two ends. The CDR3 sequence is 14 residues long. The germline V gene encodes CDR1 MNHEY and CDR2 SVGEGT. The CDR3 sequence: CASSYPTGYNEQFF. The CDR3 DNA reads as TGTGCCAGCAGTTACCCGACAGGCTACAATGAGCAGTTCTTC.

This chain uses TRBV7-6 with TRBJ2-7; 9 bases map to TRBD1. CDR3 length: 16 amino acids. V dropped 0 bases and J dropped 4; count of bases not matched to a gene: 7. CDR1 and CDR2 (germline): SGHVS, FNYEAQ. CDR3 nucleotide sequence: TGTGCCAGCAGCTTAGCGAAGACAGGGGGGTTGTACGAGCAGTACTTC. Its protein product is CASSLAKTGGLYEQYF.

The chain has TRBV2 and TRBJ2-7, with 8 bases identical to TRBD1. CDR3 length: 13 amino acids. Germline CDR1 and CDR2: SNHLY and FYNNEI. V shed 5 bases and J 3 bases; nucleotides not matched to a gene: 3. The CDR3 sequence: CASSRQGNYEQYF. The CDR3 bases are TGTGCCAGCAGTCGACAGGGGAACTACGAGCAGTACTTC.

The chain employs TRBV6-2 or TRBV6-3 and TRBJ1-1; D ambiguous. Germline V CDR1 and CDR2: MNHEY, SVGEGT. V was cut by 8 bases and J by 1 base, with 8 bases left in between. The CDR3 runs 12 residues. CDR3: CASLIGNTEAFF. The CDR3, as DNA: TGTGCCAGCCTCATTGGGAACACTGAAGCTTTCTTT.